One and the same sample provided the 20 T cell receptor beta chains below, sequenced in a study of cytomegalovirus exposure and HLA in healthy donors. 13 Jbeta primers and 60 Vbeta primers were used for the PCR. The method was immunoSEQ multiplex PCR; TCRdb's version includes in-frame clones alone and lacks a portion of them. This table holds roughly 150,000 clones, around two thirds found once. The sequenced material came from PBMCs. All receptors come from a man aged 25 to 45 in good health and CMV-seropositive.

The chain links TRBV10-1 to TRBJ2-2; D not certain. Germline assignment: CDR1 WNHNN and CDR2 SYGVQD (reference sequence). V was cut by 2 bases and J by 6 bases, with 10 bases left in between. The CDR3 is 14 amino acids. As DNA, the CDR3 is TGCGCCAGCAGTGAGAACGCGGCCTCCGGGGAGCTGTTTTTT. This encodes CASSENAASGELFF.

This clone occurred a few times. This sequence joins TRBV2 and TRBJ1-3; D is unresolved. The CDR3 length is 15 residues. The V end lost 1 base, the J end lost 0 bases, and 7 bases lay between the germline ends. Per the germline V gene, CDR1 is SNHLY and CDR2 is FYNNEI. The CDR3 loop is CASSEDLSSGNTIYF. The CDR3, as DNA: TGTGCCAGCAGTGAAGACCTCAGCTCTGGAAACACCATATATTTT.

In this sample, this clone turned up once. The chain combines TRBV27 with TRBJ1-2, with D unclear. Trimming removed 3 bases at V and 0 bases at J, with 20 bases between. In germline, CDR1 is MNHEY, CDR2 SMNVEV (reference sequence). This CDR3 has 18 amino acids. The CDR3 nucleotides are TGTGCCAGCAGTTTGACGCGGGTGGCAGAAGGTACTAACTATGGCTACACCTTC. Protein product: CASSLTRVAEGTNYGYTF.

The V gene is TRBV10-1, the J gene TRBJ2-7; D remains ambiguous. V was pared by 2 bases and J by 0 bases, with 8 bases between. Germline V gene data show CDR1 as WNHNN and CDR2 as SYGVQD (reference sequence). The CDR3 is made up of 14 amino acids. This CDR3 is CASSEGGPSYEQYF. The CDR3 nucleotides read TGCGCCAGCAGTGAGGGCGGTCCCTCCTACGAGCAGTACTTC.

The J gene is TRBJ2-3, the V gene TRBV5-4; D may be TRBD2 (6 bases). This CDR3 has 17 amino acids. Germline CDR1 reads SGHNT; CDR2 reads YYREEE (reference sequence). The V gene lost 2 bases and the J gene lost 2 bases, with 18 bases spanning the gap. CDR3 DNA sequence: TGTGCCAGCAGCTTTTCTACGGTAGCGGAGATCACAGATACGCAGTATTTT. It yields the protein CASSFSTVAEITDTQYF.

The rearrangement uses TRBV5-4 and TRBJ1-2, with D hard to call. The germline V gene has CDR1 SGHNT and CDR2 YYREEE (reference sequence). This CDR3 is 16 amino acids long. V lost 0 bases to trimming and J lost 0 bases, with 12 bases between them. The CDR3 DNA is TGTGCCAGCAGCTTGGATAGCAGTGGGTCTAACTATGGCTACACCTTC. This encodes CASSLDSSGSNYGYTF.

The V gene is TRBV10-3, the J gene TRBJ2-7, with 10 bases matching TRBD1. The ends lost 6 bases at V and 6 bases at J; junction bases unmatched: 8. CDR3 length: 14 residues. Germline V gives CDR1 ENHRY, CDR2 SYGVKD. The CDR3 protein is CAISARDRGSEQYF. CDR3 nucleotide sequence: TGTGCCATCAGCGCCCGGGACAGGGGCTCCGAGCAGTACTTC.

This chain links TRBV5-1 with TRBJ1-4; D possibly corresponds to TRBD1 (6 bases). This CDR3 region has 14 residues. Trimming stripped 4 bases from V and 8 bases from J, with 15 bases between. In germline, CDR1 is SGHRS, CDR2 YFSETQ. This CDR3 reads CASSQTRGEEKLFF. CDR3 sequence (DNA): TGCGCCAGCAGCCAAACCAGGGGAGAGGAAAAACTGTTTTTT.

The rearrangement joins TRBV5-4 to TRBJ2-5; TRBD1 is a possible D gene (6 bases). Germline V gene sequence: CDR1 SGHNT, CDR2 YYREEE (reference sequence). The CDR3 totals 15 residues. Trimming took 3 bases from V and 5 from J, leaving 17 bases between them. DNA of the CDR3: TGTGCCAGCAGCTGGGATCAGGGGTTATGGGAGACCCAGTACTTC. This sequence encodes CASSWDQGLWETQYF.

This chain connects TRBV2 to TRBJ2-5; 7 positions agree with TRBD2. V gave up 3 bases and J gave up 4 bases; unmatched junction bases: 5. Germline values: CDR1 SNHLY, CDR2 FYNNEI. The length of the CDR3 is 14 residues. The chain's CDR3 is CASSDRAGPETQYF. The CDR3 DNA sequence: TGTGCCAGCAGTGATCGAGCGGGGCCAGAGACCCAGTACTTC. Based on the CDR3 plus reference TRBV2 and TRBJ2-5, the full variable domain is EPEVTQTPSHQVTQMGQEVILRCVPISNHLYFYWYRQILGQKVEFLVSFYNNEISEKSEIFDDQFSVERPDGSNFTLKIRSTKLEDSAMYFCASSDRAGPETQYFGPGTRLLVL.

The gene calls are TRBV19 and TRBJ2-3, with TRBD1 matching over 9 bases. Looked up from germline, CDR1 is LNHDA and CDR2 is SQIVND (reference sequence). V lost 5 bases and J lost 2; bases outside the gene matches: 5. The CDR3 is made up of 15 amino acids. For the CDR3, the DNA is TGTGCCAGTAGTCCCCGGGACAGGGACACAGATACGCAGTATTTT. Translating it yields CASSPRDRDTDTQYF.

In regard to this clone: One junction end does not reproduce the germline sequence, and a read error may be involved. The same CDR3 also results from other DNA sequences found in this sample. The chain is built from TRBV7-2 and TRBJ2-7, with TRBD1 identical over 7 bases. CDR3 length: 13 amino acids. Per germline, CDR1 SGHTA and CDR2 FQGNSA. The CDR3 reads CASTVYRGYEQYF. The DNA of the CDR3 is TGCGCCAGCACTGTCTACAGGGGCTACGAGCAGTACTTC.

The CDR3 loop reads CASSWTALTQPQHF. CDR3 DNA sequence: TGTGCCAGCAGTTGGACAGCCCTAACCCAGCCCCAGCATTTT. The J gene is TRBJ1-5, the V gene TRBV28; D possibly corresponds to TRBD1 (6 bases). Deletions cut 4 bases from V and 7 bases from J, with 14 bases between. The length of the CDR3 is 14 residues. Germline loops: CDR1 MDHEN, CDR2 SYDVKM.

The chain uses TRBV11-1 and TRBJ2-3; possible D gene TRBD1, 6 bases. Per germline, CDR1 SGHAT and CDR2 FQDESV (reference sequence). The CDR3 sequence is 16 residues long. V lost 5 bases and J lost 0, with 15 bases in between. CDR3: CASSAKDRTSTDTQYF. CDR3 DNA sequence: TGTGCCAGCAGCGCTAAGGACAGAACTAGCACAGATACGCAGTATTTT.

This clone was seen more than once but under ten times. The rearrangement uses TRBV10-3 and TRBJ1-1, with 9 positions matching TRBD1. The CDR3 spans 14 residues. The J segment lost 2 bases and the V segment lost 10 bases, leaving 8 bases of the junction unmatched. In germline, CDR1 is ENHRY, CDR2 SYGVKD. CDR3 residues: CATFGDRANTEAFF. CDR3 in DNA: TGTGCCACTTTTGGGGACAGGGCTAACACTGAAGCTTTCTTT.

The chain recombines TRBV7-9 with TRBJ1-4; 9 nucleotides align to TRBD1. The CDR3 length is 14 residues. Germline-derived CDR1 and CDR2 are SEHNR and FQNEAQ (reference sequence). Trimming took 3 bases from V and 7 from J; bases not matched to a gene: 3. This CDR3 is CASSFTGGGEKLFF. CDR3 nucleotide sequence: TGTGCCAGCAGCTTCACAGGGGGCGGTGAAAAACTGTTTTTT.

This chain uses TRBV4-1 with TRBJ1-2, with 7 positions matching TRBD1. Germline V gene data show CDR1 as MGHRA and CDR2 as YSYEKL. This CDR3 comprises 14 residues. The J segment lost 8 bases and the V segment lost 3 bases, leaving 9 bases of the junction unmatched. In nucleotides, the CDR3 is TGCGCCAGCAGCCACGGACAGGATCGGACGGGCTACACCTTC. Translated: CASSHGQDRTGYTF.

The chain uses TRBV2 and TRBJ1-2; perhaps TRBD1 as D (5 bases). Germline CDR1 is SNHLY and CDR2 is FYNNEI. Trimming cost V 6 bases and J 4 bases, with 18 bases left between them. The CDR3 contains 15 residues. CDR3 nucleotide sequence: TGTGCCAGCAGAGGCCGCGCAGGGTATGTCTATGGCTACACCTTC. Translating gives CASRGRAGYVYGYTF.

On this clone itself: At one of its ends the junction is not consistent with the germline gene, which may arise from a read error. This chain connects TRBV7-2 to TRBJ1-4, with unresolved D. Per the germline V gene, CDR1 is SGHTA and CDR2 is FQGNSA. There are 14 residues in the CDR3. CDR3 sequence reads: CASSYGGNREKLLF. CDR3 bases: TGTGCCAGCAGCTATGGAGGGAATCGTGAAAAACTGCTTTTT.

The chain couples TRBV2 to TRBJ1-4; 9 bases align to TRBD1. The CDR3 spans 15 residues. The V gene's germline CDR1 is SNHLY and CDR2 FYNNEI. V lost 9 bases to trimming and J lost 6 bases; unmatched junction nucleotides: 11. The CDR3 spells CARRSRDREHEKLFF. The CDR3 DNA follows: TGTGCCAGAAGATCCCGGGACAGGGAGCATGAAAAACTGTTTTTT.